This record looks at one TCR beta chain sequence and its context. The repertoire was sequenced with immunoSEQ multiplex PCR; TCRdb's copy has only in-frame clones and lacks some. The table records about 180,000 clones, approximately 94% of them present only once. This CDR3 is built from 13 residues. Trimming removed 3 bases at V and 2 bases at J, with 9 bases between. Germline-derived CDR1 and CDR2 are SQVTM and ANQGSEA. The data were obtained in a study of control samples from healthy donors and cancer patients. The origin of this receptor is a young man in good health. The chain joins TRBV29-1 to TRBJ2-3; the D gene is possibly TRBD2 (6 bases). Material for sequencing was blood. The CDR3 DNA sequence: TGCAGCGTTGAGCGGGATAACACAGATACGCAGTATTTT. Translated, it gives CSVERDNTDTQYF.